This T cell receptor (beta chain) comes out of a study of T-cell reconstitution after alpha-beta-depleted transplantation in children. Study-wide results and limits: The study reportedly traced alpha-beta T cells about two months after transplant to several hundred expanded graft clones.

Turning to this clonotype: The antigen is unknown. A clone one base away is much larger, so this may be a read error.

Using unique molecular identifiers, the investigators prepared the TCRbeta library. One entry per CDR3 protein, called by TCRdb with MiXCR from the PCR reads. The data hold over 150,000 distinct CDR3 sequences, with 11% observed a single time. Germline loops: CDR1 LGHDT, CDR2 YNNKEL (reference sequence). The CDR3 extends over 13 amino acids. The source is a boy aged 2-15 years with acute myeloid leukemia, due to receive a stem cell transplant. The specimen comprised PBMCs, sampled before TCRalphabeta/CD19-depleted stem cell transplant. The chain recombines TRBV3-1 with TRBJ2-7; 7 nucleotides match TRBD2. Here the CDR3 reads CANSQSGAAEQYV. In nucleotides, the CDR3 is TGTGCCAACAGCCAAAGCGGGGCAGCCGAGCAGTACGTC.